This T cell receptor beta chain was recorded in a study of T-cell memory formation after mild COVID-19. Study overall: In these data, TCR clusters were largely donor specific. Study-level points and caveats: That cross-reactive memory joined was suggested by some responding clones appearing in pre-infection memory. Shrinking CD4+ clones resided mostly in CM and EM, and CD8+ ones in EMRA. Later expanders leaned toward CD4+, whereas clones contracting from day 15 to 85 were balanced CD4/CD8.

Germline V lookup: CDR1 SGHDT, CDR2 YYEEEE. V was pared by 0 bases and J by 2 bases, with 7 bases between. The CDR3 is 14 residues long. TCRdb itself ran the 5' RACE reads through MiXCR, one entry per CDR3 protein. This table has about 240,000 distinct CDR3 sequences, 8.5% to 9.5% appearing once. Ten or more counts support this clonotype. Antigen unknown. This rearrangement joins TRBV5-6 to TRBJ2-3, with D tentatively TRBD2 (6 bases). Sequenced input: PBMCs or a T cell subset sorted from them (not recorded which). This receptor was obtained from a man younger than 30 who had mild COVID-19 (a few samples of this study predate the infection). Cell type and time point are not known. The chain's CDR3 is CASSLAGVTDTQYF. The DNA for the CDR3 is TGTGCCAGCAGCTTGGCGGGGGTCACAGATACGCAGTATTTT.